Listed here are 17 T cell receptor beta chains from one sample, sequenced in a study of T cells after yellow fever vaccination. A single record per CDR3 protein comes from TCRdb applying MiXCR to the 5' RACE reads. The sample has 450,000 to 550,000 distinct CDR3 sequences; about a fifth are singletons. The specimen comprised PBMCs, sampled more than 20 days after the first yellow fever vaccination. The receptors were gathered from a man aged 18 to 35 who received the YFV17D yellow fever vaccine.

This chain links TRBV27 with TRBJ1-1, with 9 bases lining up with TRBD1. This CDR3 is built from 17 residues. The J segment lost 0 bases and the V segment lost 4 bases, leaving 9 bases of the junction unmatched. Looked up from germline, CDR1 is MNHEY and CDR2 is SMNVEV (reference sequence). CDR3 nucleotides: TGTGCCAGCAGTTCCCTACTGCGGACAGGGGTGAACACTGAAGCTTTCTTT. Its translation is CASSSLLRTGVNTEAFF.

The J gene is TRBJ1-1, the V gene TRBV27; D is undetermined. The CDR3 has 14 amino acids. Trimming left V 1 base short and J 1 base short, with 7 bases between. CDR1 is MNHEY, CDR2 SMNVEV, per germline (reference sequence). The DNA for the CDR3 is TGTGCCAGCAGTTTATGGCAGGAGAACACTGAAGCTTTCTTT. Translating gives CASSLWQENTEAFF.

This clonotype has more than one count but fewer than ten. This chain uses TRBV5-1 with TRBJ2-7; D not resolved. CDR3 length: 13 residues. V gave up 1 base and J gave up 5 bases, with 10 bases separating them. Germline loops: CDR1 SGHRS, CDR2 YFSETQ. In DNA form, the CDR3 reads TGCGCCAGCAGCTTGAGTACTCCAAACGAGCAGTACTTC. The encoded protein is CASSLSTPNEQYF.

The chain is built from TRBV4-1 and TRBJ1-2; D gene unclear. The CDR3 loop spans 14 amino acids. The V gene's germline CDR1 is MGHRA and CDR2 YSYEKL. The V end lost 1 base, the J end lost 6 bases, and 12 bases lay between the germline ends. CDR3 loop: CASSQGAGYNGYTF. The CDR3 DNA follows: TGCGCCAGCAGCCAAGGGGCGGGCTATAATGGCTACACCTTC.

This CDR3 is CASSQDVQGGYEQYV. The CDR3 nucleotides are TGCGCCAGCAGCCAAGACGTCCAGGGAGGGTACGAGCAGTACGTC. V and J are TRBV4-3 and TRBJ2-7; 7 positions agree with TRBD2. The trim removed 0 bases at V and 4 bases at J, leaving 6 bases unmatched. The CDR3 has 15 residues. The germline V gene encodes CDR1 LGHNA and CDR2 YSLEER.

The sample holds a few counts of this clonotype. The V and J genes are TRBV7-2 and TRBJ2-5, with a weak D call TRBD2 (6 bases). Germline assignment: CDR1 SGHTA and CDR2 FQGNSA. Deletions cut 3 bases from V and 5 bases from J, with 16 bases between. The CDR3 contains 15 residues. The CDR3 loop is CASSLARGTGETQYF. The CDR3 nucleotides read TGTGCCAGCAGCTTGGCTCGGGGGACTGGGGAGACCCAGTACTTC.

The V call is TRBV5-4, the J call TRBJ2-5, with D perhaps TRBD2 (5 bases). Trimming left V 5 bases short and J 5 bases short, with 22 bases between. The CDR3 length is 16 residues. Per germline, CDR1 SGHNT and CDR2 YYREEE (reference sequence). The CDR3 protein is CASSYNGLSVRETQYF. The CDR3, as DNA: TGTGCCAGCAGTTATAACGGACTCTCGGTACGGGAGACCCAGTACTTC.

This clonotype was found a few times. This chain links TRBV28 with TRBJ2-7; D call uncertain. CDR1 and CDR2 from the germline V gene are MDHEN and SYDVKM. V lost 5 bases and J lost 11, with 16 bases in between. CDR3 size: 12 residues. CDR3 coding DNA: TGTGCCAGCAGTCCCCCCCTTCGAAGGAAGTACTTC. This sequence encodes CASSPPLRRKYF.

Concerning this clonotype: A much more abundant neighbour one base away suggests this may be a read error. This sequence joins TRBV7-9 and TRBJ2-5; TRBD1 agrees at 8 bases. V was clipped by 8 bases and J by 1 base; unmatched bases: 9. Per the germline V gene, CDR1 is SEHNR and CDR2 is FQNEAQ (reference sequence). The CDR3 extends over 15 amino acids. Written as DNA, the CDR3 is TGTGCCAGCGGGGCCGGGACAGGATTCCAAGAGACCCAGTACTTC. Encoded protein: CASGAGTGFQETQYF.

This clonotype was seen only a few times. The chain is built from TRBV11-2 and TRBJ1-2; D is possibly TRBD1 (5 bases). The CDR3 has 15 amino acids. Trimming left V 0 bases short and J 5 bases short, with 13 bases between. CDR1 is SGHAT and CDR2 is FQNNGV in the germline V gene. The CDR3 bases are TGTGCCAGCAGCTTAGATCCCCAGGGCCGATATGGCTACACCTTC. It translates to CASSLDPQGRYGYTF.

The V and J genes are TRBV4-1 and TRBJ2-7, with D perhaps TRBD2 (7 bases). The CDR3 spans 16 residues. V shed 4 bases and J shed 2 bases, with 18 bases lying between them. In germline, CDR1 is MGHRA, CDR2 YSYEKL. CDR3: CASSLQSRGAAYEQYF. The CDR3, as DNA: TGCGCCAGCAGCCTCCAAAGTCGGGGGGCCGCCTACGAGCAGTACTTC.

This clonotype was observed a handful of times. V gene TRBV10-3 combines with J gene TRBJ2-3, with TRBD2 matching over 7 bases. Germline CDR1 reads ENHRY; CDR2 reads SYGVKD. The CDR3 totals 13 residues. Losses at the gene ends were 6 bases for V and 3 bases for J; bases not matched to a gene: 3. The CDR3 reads CAISRGETDTQYF. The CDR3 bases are TGTGCCATCAGCCGGGGGGAGACAGATACGCAGTATTTT.

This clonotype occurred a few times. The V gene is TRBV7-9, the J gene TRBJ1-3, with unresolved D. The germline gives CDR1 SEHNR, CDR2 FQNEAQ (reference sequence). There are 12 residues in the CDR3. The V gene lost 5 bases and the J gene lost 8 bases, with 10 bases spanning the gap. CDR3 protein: CASSPRRDTIYF. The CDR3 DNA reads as TGTGCCAGCAGCCCCCGCCGGGACACCATATATTTT.

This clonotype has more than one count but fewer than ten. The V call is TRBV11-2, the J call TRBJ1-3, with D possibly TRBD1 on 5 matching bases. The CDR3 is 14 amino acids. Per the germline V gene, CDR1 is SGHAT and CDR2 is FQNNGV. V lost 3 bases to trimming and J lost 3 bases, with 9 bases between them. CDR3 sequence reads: CASSFVGDGNTIYF. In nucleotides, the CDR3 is TGTGCCAGCAGCTTCGTGGGGGATGGAAACACCATATATTTT.

The CDR3 DNA reads as TGTGCCAGCAGTTCCGGCGGGGGGCCAAGCACCGGGGAGCTGTTTTTT. This encodes CASSSGGGPSTGELFF. The chain employs TRBV6-2 or TRBV6-3 and TRBJ2-2; TRBD2 agrees at 8 bases. This CDR3 contains 16 residues. Trimming cost V 4 bases and J 4 bases; bases outside gene matches: 8. Looked up from germline, CDR1 is MNHEY and CDR2 is SVGEGT.

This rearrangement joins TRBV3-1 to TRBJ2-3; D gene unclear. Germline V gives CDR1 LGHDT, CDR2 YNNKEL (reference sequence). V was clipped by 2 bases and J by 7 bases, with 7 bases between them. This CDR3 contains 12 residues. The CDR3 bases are TGTGCCAGCAGCCAAAAGATCAATACGCAGTATTTT. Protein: CASSQKINTQYF.

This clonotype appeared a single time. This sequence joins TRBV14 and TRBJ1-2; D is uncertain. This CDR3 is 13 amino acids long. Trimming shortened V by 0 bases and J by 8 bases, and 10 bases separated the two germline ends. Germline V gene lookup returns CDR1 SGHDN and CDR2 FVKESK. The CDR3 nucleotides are TGTGCCAGCAGCCAAGATATGGCAGGCGGCTACACCTTC. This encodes CASSQDMAGGYTF.